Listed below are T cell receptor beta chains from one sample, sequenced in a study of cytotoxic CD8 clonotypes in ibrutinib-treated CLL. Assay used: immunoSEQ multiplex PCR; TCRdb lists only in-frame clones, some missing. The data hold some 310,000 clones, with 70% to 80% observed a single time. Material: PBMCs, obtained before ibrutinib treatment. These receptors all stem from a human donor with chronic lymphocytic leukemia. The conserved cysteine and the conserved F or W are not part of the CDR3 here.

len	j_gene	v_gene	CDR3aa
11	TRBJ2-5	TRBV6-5	ASSYGTQETQY
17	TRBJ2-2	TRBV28	ASSLEGLAGVLNTGELF
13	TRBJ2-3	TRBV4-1	ASSQVPTRGDTQY
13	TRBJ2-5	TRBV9	ASSVGGVSQETQY
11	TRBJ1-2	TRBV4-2	ATKNTDLRGYT
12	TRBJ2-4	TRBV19	ASSIRSGKNIQY
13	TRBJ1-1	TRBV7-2	ASSLASGGYTEAF
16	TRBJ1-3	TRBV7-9	ASVPRGAGTYSGNTIY
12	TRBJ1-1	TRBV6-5	ASKRATGWPEAF
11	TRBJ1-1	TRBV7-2	ASRESGFPEAF
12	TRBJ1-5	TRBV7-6	ASSLTDSNQPQH
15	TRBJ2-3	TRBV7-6	ASSFGLAGDASDTQY
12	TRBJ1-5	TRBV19	ASRTENSNQPQH
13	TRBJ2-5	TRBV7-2	ASSFPGLGRETQY